Each of the 17 T cell receptor beta chains below was sequenced from the same sample in a study of cytomegalovirus exposure and HLA in healthy donors. The protocol was immunoSEQ multiplex PCR, while the TCRdb copy is restricted to in-frame clones and leaves out a portion. Altogether 100,000 to 150,000 clones are present, 88% being singletons, with the ten largest covering about 1.5%. The sequencing input was PBMCs. The receptors here all came from a man under 40 in good health and CMV-seronegative.

The V and J genes are TRBV18 and TRBJ2-3; 12 bases line up with TRBD2. The CDR3 runs 15 residues. V shed 5 bases, J shed 6 bases, and the junction held 6 bases outside the gene matches. The germline gives CDR1 KGHSH, CDR2 LQKENI. CDR3 DNA sequence: TGTGCCAGCTCATGGACTAGCGGGAAGGCGGATACGCAGTATTTT. Amino acid sequence: CASSWTSGKADTQYF.

This clone was recorded only once. V and J are TRBV5-6 and TRBJ2-3, with TRBD2 identical over 12 bases. J lost 3 bases, V lost 2 bases, and 10 bases had no gene match. The germline CDR1 and CDR2 sequences are SGHDT and YYEEEE. The CDR3 extends over 18 amino acids. The CDR3 DNA reads as TGTGCCAGCAGCTTTGGTCCTAGCGGGAGGGCCGAAACAGATACGCAGTATTTT. It specifies CASSFGPSGRAETDTQYF. Using reference TRBV5-6 and TRBJ2-3 for the parts outside the CDR3, the full variable domain is DAGVTQSPTHLIKTRGQQVTLRCSPKSGHDTVSWYQQALGQGPQFIFQYYEEEERQRGNFPDRFSGHQFPNYSSELNVNALLLGDSALYLCASSFGPSGRAETDTQYFGPGTRLTVL.

In its sample, this clone was seen once. This sequence joins TRBV10-1 and TRBJ2-3, with TRBD1 matching 8 bases. The CDR3 covers 17 residues. Germline V lookup: CDR1 WNHNN, CDR2 SYGVQD (reference sequence). Unmatched junction bases numbered 5, after V lost 0 bases and J lost 0 bases. CDR3 region: CASSESGWTGSTDTQYF. For the CDR3, the DNA is TGCGCCAGCAGTGAGTCAGGGTGGACAGGGAGCACAGATACGCAGTATTTT.

The chain uses TRBV27 and TRBJ2-7; 9 nucleotides agree with TRBD2. Germline values: CDR1 MNHEY, CDR2 SMNVEV (reference sequence). The CDR3 extends over 13 amino acids. With 8 bases clipped from V and 5 bases from J, the junction kept 7 bases outside the gene matches. CDR3 DNA: TGTGCCAGCTCCTGGCGGGAGGGAAACGAGCAGTACTTC. This gives the protein CASSWREGNEQYF.

The V call is TRBV5-4, the J call TRBJ2-5, with D maybe TRBD1 (6 bases). The CDR3 runs to 13 residues. V lost 4 bases and J lost 5, with 12 bases in between. Germline loops: CDR1 SGHNT, CDR2 YYREEE (reference sequence). The CDR3 DNA reads TGTGCCAGCAGCCCTGGTAGGGGGGAGACCCAGTACTTC. It yields the protein CASSPGRGETQYF.

The chain combines TRBV12-5 with TRBJ2-3; 7 nucleotides line up with TRBD1. The V segment lost 2 bases and the J segment 4 bases; nucleotides outside the gene matches: 9. This CDR3 spans 16 amino acids. Per the germline V gene, CDR1 is LGHNT and CDR2 is FRNRAP. The chain's CDR3 is CASGLPATGWPDTQYF. For the CDR3, the DNA is TGTGCTAGTGGTTTGCCCGCGACAGGGTGGCCAGATACGCAGTATTTT.

This sequence joins TRBV19 and TRBJ2-1; 9 bases are a match to TRBD1. Germline CDR1 is LNHDA and CDR2 is SQIVND (reference sequence). The CDR3 length is 17 residues. V shed 7 bases, J shed 7 bases, and the junction held 17 bases outside the gene matches. CDR3 coding DNA: TGTGCCAGTACCCCCAGTCCGGACAGGGGCAAATTAAATGAGCAGTTCTTC. Amino acids: CASTPSPDRGKLNEQFF.

The V and J genes are TRBV19 and TRBJ2-2, with a weak D call TRBD2 (6 bases). Trimming left V 3 bases short and J 6 bases short, with 11 bases between. Germline CDR1 is LNHDA and CDR2 is SQIVND (reference sequence). The CDR3 extends over 14 amino acids. CDR3 coding DNA: TGTGCCAGTAGTATCCGGGGGTTACCCGGGGAGCTGTTTTTT. This gives the protein CASSIRGLPGELFF.

The sample holds one count of this clone. CDR3 amino acids: CASTHSGSSYNEQFF. CDR3 sequence (DNA): TGCGCCAGCACCCATAGCGGGAGCTCCTACAATGAGCAGTTCTTC. This chain joins TRBV5-1 and TRBJ2-1, with TRBD2 identical over 9 bases. This CDR3 region has 15 residues. V dropped 6 bases and J dropped 0; count of bases not matched to a gene: 4. Germline CDR1 SGHRS, CDR2 YFSETQ.

The chain has TRBV5-1 and TRBJ2-1; 14 bases line up with TRBD2. The CDR3 sequence is 18 residues long. Trimming took 2 bases from V and 7 from J; bases not matched to a gene: 11. The germline V gene has CDR1 SGHRS and CDR2 YFSETQ. DNA of the CDR3: TGCGCCAGCAGCTTTGGGCGCACATGGACTAGCGGGAGGAATGAGCAGTTCTTC. This translates into CASSFGRTWTSGRNEQFF.

The chain is built from TRBV2 and TRBJ2-7; TRBD1 is a possible D gene (6 bases). CDR1 is SNHLY, CDR2 FYNNEI, per germline. This CDR3 is 16 amino acids long. Trimming took 0 bases from V and 3 from J, leaving 15 bases between them. CDR3 nucleotide sequence: TGTGCCAGCAGTGAAGCGCAAGTTAGGACAGACTACGAGCAGTACTTC. Encoded protein: CASSEAQVRTDYEQYF.

This chain uses TRBV4-1 with TRBJ2-1; 8 positions match TRBD2. Germline CDR1 reads MGHRA; CDR2 reads YSYEKL. This CDR3 has 16 residues. J lost 12 bases, V lost 3 bases, and 16 bases had no gene match. The CDR3, as DNA: TGCGCCAGCAGCCATGGAGCTTACCGGGAGGGCTCTTCGCAGTTCTTC. It codes for CASSHGAYREGSSQFF.

This chain connects TRBV15 to TRBJ1-2; D call uncertain. The V end was cut by 1 base, the J end by 6 bases, with 18 bases between. The CDR3 runs 16 residues. Germline CDR1 is LNHNV and CDR2 is YYDKDF (reference sequence). The CDR3 DNA reads TGTGCCACCAGCAGAGGGAGGTCAGGCGGCCTGAATGGCTACACCTTC. Translated, it gives CATSRGRSGGLNGYTF. The full variable domain, in which reference TRBV15 and TRBJ1-2 provide the parts outside the CDR3, is DAMVIQNPRYQVTQFGKPVTLSCSQTLNHNVMYWYQQKSSQAPKLLFHYYDKDFNNEADTPDNFQSRRPNTSFCFLDIRSPGLGDTAMYLCATSRGRSGGLNGYTFGSGTRLTVV.

In its sample, this clone was seen once. The chain is built from TRBV11-2 and TRBJ2-5, with unresolved D. The V end was cut by 5 bases, the J end by 5 bases, with 12 bases between. This CDR3 contains 13 residues. Germline lookup yields CDR1 SGHAT and CDR2 FQNNGV. The CDR3 bases are TGTGCCAGCAGCCTCTCTCCCAGGGAGACCCAGTACTTC. Amino acid sequence: CASSLSPRETQYF.

The genes are TRBV6-5 and TRBJ2-6; D ambiguous. CDR3 length equals 16 residues. V was clipped by 0 bases and J by 1 base, with 7 bases between them. Germline CDR1 and CDR2: MNHEY and SVGAGI. The CDR3 loop reads CASSYSLRSGANVLTF. The CDR3 region has the DNA TGTGCCAGCAGTTACTCTTTACGGTCTGGGGCCAACGTCCTGACTTTC.

V and J are TRBV11-2 and TRBJ1-2, with 10 bases fitting TRBD1. CDR1 is SGHAT and CDR2 is FQNNGV in the germline V gene. The CDR3 is made up of 16 amino acids. V trimming: 4 bases; J trimming: 4 bases; junction bases outside the gene matches: 9. Written as DNA, the CDR3 is TGTGCCAGCAGCTCGCGCCGGGACAGGGGCCCCTATGGCTACACCTTC. Protein sequence: CASSSRRDRGPYGYTF.

The rearrangement joins TRBV5-8 to TRBJ2-1; TRBD2 might be the D (6 bases). Germline V gives CDR1 SGHTS, CDR2 YDEGEE. The length of the CDR3 is 15 residues. Trimming shortened V by 4 bases and J by 3 bases, and 14 bases separated the two germline ends. CDR3 region: CASSPPVAVYNEQFF. CDR3 coding DNA: TGTGCCAGCAGCCCCCCAGTAGCGGTCTACAATGAGCAGTTCTTC.